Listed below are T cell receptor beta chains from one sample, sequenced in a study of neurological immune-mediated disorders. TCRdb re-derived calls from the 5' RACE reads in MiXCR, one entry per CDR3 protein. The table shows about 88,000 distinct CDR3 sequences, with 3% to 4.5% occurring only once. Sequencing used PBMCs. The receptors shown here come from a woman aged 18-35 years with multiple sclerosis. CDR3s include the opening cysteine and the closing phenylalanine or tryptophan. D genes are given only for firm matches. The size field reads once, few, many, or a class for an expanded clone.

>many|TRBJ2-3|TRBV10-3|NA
CAISDWAGSSTDTQYF
TGTGCCATCAGTGACTGGGCGGGGTCTAGCACAGATACGCAGTATTTT
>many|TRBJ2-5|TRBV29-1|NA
CSVDPPGMETQYF
TGCAGCGTTGATCCCCCAGGGATGGAGACCCAGTACTTC
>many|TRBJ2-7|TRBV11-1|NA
CASSFPGASYEQYF
TGTGCCAGCAGCTTTCCAGGAGCATCCTACGAGCAGTACTTC
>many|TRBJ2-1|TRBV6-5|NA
CASTALYNEQFF
TGTGCCAGCACTGCCCTCTACAATGAGCAGTTCTTC
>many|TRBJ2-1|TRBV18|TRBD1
CASSGQGGHEQFF
TGTGCCAGCTCAGGACAGGGGGGACATGAGCAGTTCTTC
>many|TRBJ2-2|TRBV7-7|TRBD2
CASSFKLAGGRAGELFF
TGTGCCAGCAGCTTTAAACTAGCGGGGGGGCGCGCCGGGGAGCTGTTTTTT
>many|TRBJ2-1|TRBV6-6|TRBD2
CASSYGLASYNEQFF
TGTGCCAGCAGTTACGGACTAGCATCCTACAATGAGCAGTTCTTC
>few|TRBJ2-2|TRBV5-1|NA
CASTSQRKNTGELFF
TGCGCCAGCACTTCCCAGCGGAAGAACACCGGGGAGCTGTTTTTT
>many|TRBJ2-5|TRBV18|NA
CASSLPNGETQYF
TGTGCCAGCTCCCTTCCCAATGGGGAGACCCAGTACTTC
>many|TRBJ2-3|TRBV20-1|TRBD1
CSARDRGQGYGDTQYF
TGCAGTGCTAGAGATAGGGGACAGGGATATGGAGATACGCAGTATTTT
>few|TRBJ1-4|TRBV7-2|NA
CASSVRTGTGGEKLFF
TGTGCCAGCAGCGTTCGCACCGGGACGGGTGGGGAAAAACTGTTTTTT
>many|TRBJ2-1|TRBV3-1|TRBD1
CASSSVEGQGANEQFF
TGTGCCAGCAGCTCAGTAGAGGGACAGGGGGCGAATGAGCAGTTCTTC
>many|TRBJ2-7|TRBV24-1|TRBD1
CAVGPGTGDEQYF
TGTGCCGTCGGTCCCGGGACAGGGGACGAGCAGTACTTC
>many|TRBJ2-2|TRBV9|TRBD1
CASSPPQGAVGELFF
TGTGCCAGCAGCCCCCCACAGGGGGCCGTCGGGGAGCTGTTTTTT
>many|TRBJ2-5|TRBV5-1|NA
CASSLGGEETQYF
TGCGCCAGCAGCTTGGGCGGGGAAGAGACCCAGTACTTC
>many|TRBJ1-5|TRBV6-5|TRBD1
CASSKGQGLNQPQHF
TGTGCCAGCAGCAAAGGACAGGGTCTCAATCAGCCCCAGCATTTT
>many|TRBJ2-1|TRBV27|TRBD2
CASSLRPGRIGGEQFF
TGTGCCAGCAGTTTACGTCCCGGGAGGATTGGGGGTGAGCAGTTCTTC
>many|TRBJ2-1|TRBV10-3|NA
CAISEGGIEQFF
TGTGCCATCAGTGAAGGCGGCATTGAGCAGTTCTTC
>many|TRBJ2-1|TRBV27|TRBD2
CASSFGGDKFF
TGTGCCAGCAGTTTCGGGGGGGACAAGTTCTTC
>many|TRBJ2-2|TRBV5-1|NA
CASSLVRGSEAGELFF
TGCGCCAGCAGCTTGGTACGAGGGTCCGAAGCCGGGGAGCTGTTTTTT
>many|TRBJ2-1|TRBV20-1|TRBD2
CSATVGTSVPGEQFF
TGCAGTGCTACGGTCGGGACTAGCGTGCCAGGGGAGCAGTTCTTC
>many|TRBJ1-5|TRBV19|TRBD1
CASSSRTGSNQPQHF
TGTGCCAGTAGTTCTCGGACAGGTAGCAATCAGCCCCAGCATTTT